Listed here are 18 T cell receptor beta chains from one sample, sequenced in a study of neurological immune-mediated disorders (dated by TCRdb to between 2018 and 2021). Receptors were amplified or captured by 5' RACE. TCRdb names Illumina HiSeq 2500 as the instrument used. TCRdb trimmed public reads at Q25 via fastp, called clones via MiXCR and kept in-frame beta chains. Every entry covers one CDR3 protein and lists the most common genes and DNA from its rows. Present in this sample are 39,000 or so distinct CDR3 sequences, approximately 5% of which were seen just once. Around 9% of the sample belongs to the ten largest clones. The sequencing sample was made of CD4+ T cells from blood. Source of these receptors: a young man in good health.

On this clonotype: This may be a read error: a much more frequent sequence differs by one nucleotide. V usage is TRBV6-1 and J usage is TRBJ1-1; a possible D gene is TRBD1 (6 bases). Germline V gene data show CDR1 as MNHNS and CDR2 as SASEGT. CDR3 size: 15 residues. The CDR3 region has the DNA TGTGCCAGCAGTGAAGCGGGGGGCTGGAACACTGAAGCTTCCTTT. This encodes CASSEAGGWNTEASF.

This clonotype was counted many times. This rearrangement joins TRBV6-5 to TRBJ2-7; D possibly matches TRBD1 or TRBD2 (5 bases each). The ends were cut back, 7 bases at V and 6 bases at J, with 16 bases in the middle. Germline CDR1 and CDR2: MNHEY and SVGAGI. The CDR3 spans 13 residues. CDR3 nucleotide sequence: TGTGCCAGCACTCTTTCTATGAGGGGCGAGCAGTACTTC. It is translated as CASTLSMRGEQYF.

In its sample, this clonotype was seen many times. The chain carries TRBV7-9 and TRBJ2-7; D not resolved. This CDR3 region has 14 residues. Germline loops: CDR1 SEHNR, CDR2 FQNEAQ (reference sequence). Trimming removed 5 bases at V and 0 bases at J, with 11 bases between. The DNA of the CDR3 is TGTGCCAGCAGCCATCTGGGCCTCTCCTACGAGCAGTACTTC. It translates to CASSHLGLSYEQYF.

This clonotype came up many times. The chain has TRBV5-1 and TRBJ1-3; D perhaps matches TRBD1 (5 bases). The germline gives CDR1 SGHRS, CDR2 YFSETQ. This CDR3 is 15 amino acids long. V gave up 4 bases and J gave up 2 bases, with 13 bases separating them. CDR3 bases: TGCGCCAGCAGCCGGGGGGAGATAACTGGAAACACCATATATTTT. Translated, it gives CASSRGEITGNTIYF.

This clonotype occurred many times. This sequence joins TRBV5-1 and TRBJ2-5; D may correspond to TRBD1 or TRBD2 (5 bases each). V lost 5 bases to trimming and J lost 0 bases, with 11 bases between them. Germline values: CDR1 SGHRS, CDR2 YFSETQ. The CDR3 runs to 14 residues. The CDR3 loop reads CASRTGTDQETQYF. As DNA, the CDR3 is TGCGCCAGCAGGACCGGGACGGACCAAGAGACCCAGTACTTC.

In its sample, this clonotype was seen many times. The chain combines TRBV20-1 with TRBJ2-3; 10 bases line up with TRBD2. Germline V gives CDR1 DFQATT, CDR2 SNEGSKA (reference sequence). V gave up 6 bases and J gave up 0 bases; unmatched junction bases: 6. The CDR3 sequence is 15 residues long. Written as DNA, the CDR3 is TGCAGTGCCCCGGGACTAGCGACTAGCACAGATACGCAGTATTTT. Protein product: CSAPGLATSTDTQYF.

This clonotype was detected many times. This chain joins TRBV29-1 and TRBJ2-6; D remains unclear. Looked up from germline, CDR1 is SQVTM and CDR2 is ANQGSEA. CDR3 length: 13 amino acids. Trimming took off 7 bases at V and 4 bases at J, with 11 bases between the two ends. The CDR3 reads CSAASWGANVLTF. CDR3 bases: TGCAGCGCCGCGTCGTGGGGGGCCAACGTCCTGACTTTC.

This clonotype was found many times. The V and J genes are TRBV10-3 and TRBJ2-3; D not resolved. The CDR3 sequence is 12 residues long. Trimming removed 0 bases at V and 6 bases at J, with 4 bases between. CDR1 ENHRY and CDR2 SYGVKD come from the germline V gene. CDR3 protein: CAISESWDTQYF. The CDR3 DNA reads as TGTGCCATCAGTGAGTCGTGGGATACGCAGTATTTT.

This clonotype was counted at least ten times. This chain links TRBV7-8 with TRBJ2-7; a possible D gene is TRBD2 (6 bases). The CDR3 runs to 15 residues. Trimming shortened V by 5 bases and J by 0 bases, and 14 bases separated the two germline ends. Germline V gene sequence: CDR1 SGHVS, CDR2 FQNEAQ. In DNA, the CDR3 is TGTGCCAGCAGCGGGGGACTCTTGAGCTCCTACGAGCAGTACTTC. Amino acid sequence: CASSGGLLSSYEQYF.

This clonotype was counted at least ten times. This rearrangement joins TRBV4-2 to TRBJ2-5, with D perhaps TRBD2 (6 bases). The germline V gene has CDR1 LGHNA and CDR2 YNFKEQ. Trimming took 4 bases from V and 5 from J, leaving 20 bases between them. This CDR3 spans 16 amino acids. The CDR3 region is CASSPNGGTLGETQYF. The CDR3 DNA follows: TGTGCCAGCAGCCCCAACGGCGGGACCCTTGGGGAGACCCAGTACTTC.

This clonotype has at least ten counts. The chain carries TRBV29-1 and TRBJ1-3, with D perhaps TRBD1 (6 bases). CDR3 length: 14 residues. Germline V gene sequence: CDR1 SQVTM, CDR2 ANQGSEA. Trimming cost V 5 bases and J 2 bases, with 13 bases left between them. The CDR3 DNA reads as TGCAGCGTTCAACCCCGGACAGCTGGAAACACCATATATTTT. Translating gives CSVQPRTAGNTIYF.

This clonotype was seen many times. The rearrangement links TRBV7-2 to TRBJ2-1, with 13 bases matching TRBD2. The V and J ends lost 5 bases and 6 bases, in that order; junction bases with no gene match: 4. Germline lookup yields CDR1 SGHTA and CDR2 FQGNSA. The CDR3 sequence is 15 residues long. The CDR3 DNA sequence: TGTGCCAGCAGCCCCAGGACTAGCGGGGGCAATGAGCAGTTCTTC. Its translation: CASSPRTSGGNEQFF. The full variable domain, with the rest looked up from reference TRBV7-2 and TRBJ2-1, is GAGVSQSPSNKVTEKGKDVELRCDPISGHTALYWYRQSLGQGLEFLIYFQGNSAPDKSGLPSDRFSAERTGGSVSTLTIQRTQQEDSAVYLCASSPRTSGGNEQFFGPGTRLTVL.

At least ten counts were recorded for this clonotype. The CDR3 protein is CASSHGPQPQHF. The DNA of the CDR3 is TGTGCCAGCAGCCACGGCCCTCAGCCCCAGCATTTT. This chain uses TRBV6-5 with TRBJ1-5; no definite D call. V was trimmed by 6 bases and J by 6 bases, leaving 9 bases between them. Germline V CDR1 and CDR2: MNHEY, SVGAGI. The CDR3 is made up of 12 amino acids.

This clonotype was counted at least ten times. CDR3: CASSYSFAASGDTQYF. The CDR3, as DNA: TGTGCCAGCAGTTACTCTTTTGCGGCATCTGGGGATACGCAGTATTTT. The chain employs TRBV6-5 and TRBJ2-3, with unresolved D. V gave up 0 bases and J gave up 6 bases, with 16 bases separating them. Germline V lookup: CDR1 MNHEY, CDR2 SVGAGI. The CDR3 totals 16 residues.

This clonotype was recorded many times. This chain connects TRBV14 to TRBJ1-1, with D perhaps TRBD1 (5 bases). CDR1 and CDR2 from the germline V gene are SGHDN and FVKESK. Trimming took off 5 bases at V and 1 base at J, with 17 bases between the two ends. There are 16 residues in the CDR3. The CDR3 bases are TGTGCCAGCAGCTATACTATGGGGACCCAGAACACTGAAGCTTTCTTT. Protein product: CASSYTMGTQNTEAFF.

This clonotype showed up many times. The V gene is TRBV4-2, the J gene TRBJ2-1; no firm D call. The V end lost 1 base, the J end lost 0 bases, and 13 bases lay between the germline ends. The CDR3 length is 17 residues. The germline CDR1 and CDR2 sequences are LGHNA and YNFKEQ. The CDR3 DNA reads as TGTGCCAGCAGCCAAGTTTCAGTGAGCAGCTCCTACAATGAGCAGTTCTTC. It specifies CASSQVSVSSSYNEQFF.

In the case of this clonotype: Since a much larger clone is just one base distant, this may be a read error. This chain uses TRBV6-2 or TRBV6-3 with TRBJ1-1; possibly TRBD1 for D (5 bases). The germline gives CDR1 MNHEY, CDR2 SVGEGT. Between the trimmed V and J ends, which lost 6 bases and 12 bases, there was a span of 14 bases. This CDR3 is 11 amino acids long. The CDR3 region is CASSSRDETFF. The CDR3 DNA follows: TGTGCCAGCAGCAGCAGGGACGAAACTTTCTTT.

In its sample, this clonotype was seen many times. The chain couples TRBV7-3 to TRBJ1-1; D is ambiguous. The CDR3 totals 13 residues. Trimming stripped 5 bases from V and 5 bases from J, with 12 bases between. The germline CDR1 and CDR2 sequences are SGHTA and FQGTGA. This CDR3 reads CASSDSRETEAFF. The CDR3 nucleotides are TGTGCCAGCAGCGATTCCCGGGAAACTGAAGCTTTCTTT.